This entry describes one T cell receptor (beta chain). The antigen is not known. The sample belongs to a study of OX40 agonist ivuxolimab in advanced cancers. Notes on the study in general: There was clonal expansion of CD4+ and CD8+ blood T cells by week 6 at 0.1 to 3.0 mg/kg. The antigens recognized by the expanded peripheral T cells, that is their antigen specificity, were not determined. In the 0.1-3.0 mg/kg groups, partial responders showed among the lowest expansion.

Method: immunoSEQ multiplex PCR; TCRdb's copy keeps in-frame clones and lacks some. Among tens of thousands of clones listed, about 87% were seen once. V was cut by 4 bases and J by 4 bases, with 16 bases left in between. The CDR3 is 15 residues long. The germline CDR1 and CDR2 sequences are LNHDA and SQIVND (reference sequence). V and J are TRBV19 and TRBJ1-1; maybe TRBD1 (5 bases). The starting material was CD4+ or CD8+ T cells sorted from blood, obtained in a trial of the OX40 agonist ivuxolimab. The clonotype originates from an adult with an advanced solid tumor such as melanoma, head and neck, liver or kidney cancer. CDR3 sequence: CASSTTWGASTEAFF. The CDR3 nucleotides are TGTGCCAGTAGTACGACATGGGGCGCGAGCACTGAAGCTTTCTTT. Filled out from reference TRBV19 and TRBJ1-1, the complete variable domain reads DGGITQSPKYLFRKEGQNVTLSCEQNLNHDAMYWYRQDPGQGLRLIYYSQIVNDFQKGDIAEGYSVSREKKESFPLTVTSAQKNPTAFYLCASSTTWGASTEAFFGQGTRLTVV.